Described below is a single T cell receptor beta chain sequence and its context. Its matching antigen is unknown. The sample comes from a study of response to subunit inactivated influenza vaccine. TCRdb itself ran the RT-PCR reads through MiXCR, one entry per CDR3 protein. The sample consists of about 500,000 distinct CDR3 sequences, about 17% of them appearing once. Study-wide results and limits: It was suggested by the authors that few new T cells are recruited by each seasonal influenza vaccination.

The CDR3 runs to 16 residues. Germline CDR1 is LNHNV and CDR2 is YYDKDF (reference sequence). The V end was cut by 0 bases, the J end by 6 bases, with 16 bases between. The receptor's source is a man between 50 and 69 years old who received an inactivated influenza vaccine. This material consisted of CD4+ T cells sorted from PBMCs, taken 23 months after vaccination. V gene TRBV15 combines with J gene TRBJ2-3, with D possibly being TRBD2 (6 bases). In DNA, the CDR3 is TGTGCCACCAGCAGAGAGGGACTCTTAACCGTGGATACGCAGTATTTT. Translation gives CATSREGLLTVDTQYF. Complete variable domain (other parts from reference TRBV15 and TRBJ2-3): DAMVIQNPRYQVTQFGKPVTLSCSQTLNHNVMYWYQQKSSQAPKLLFHYYDKDFNNEADTPDNFQSRRPNTSFCFLDIRSPGLGDTAMYLCATSREGLLTVDTQYFGPGTRLTVL.